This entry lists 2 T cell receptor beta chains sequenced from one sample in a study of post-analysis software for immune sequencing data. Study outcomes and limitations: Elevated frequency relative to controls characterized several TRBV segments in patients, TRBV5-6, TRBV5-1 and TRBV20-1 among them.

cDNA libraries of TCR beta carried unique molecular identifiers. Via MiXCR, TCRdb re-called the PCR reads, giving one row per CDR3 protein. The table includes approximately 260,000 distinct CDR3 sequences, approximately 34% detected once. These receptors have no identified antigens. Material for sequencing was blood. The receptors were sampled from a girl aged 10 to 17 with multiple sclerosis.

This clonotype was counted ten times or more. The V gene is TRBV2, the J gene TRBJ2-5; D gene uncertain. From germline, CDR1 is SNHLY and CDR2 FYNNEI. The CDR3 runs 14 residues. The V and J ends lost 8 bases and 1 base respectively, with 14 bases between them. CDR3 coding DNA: TGTGCCAGCTGGGGTGAAACTCCCCAAGAGACCCAGTACTTC. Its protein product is CASWGETPQETQYF.

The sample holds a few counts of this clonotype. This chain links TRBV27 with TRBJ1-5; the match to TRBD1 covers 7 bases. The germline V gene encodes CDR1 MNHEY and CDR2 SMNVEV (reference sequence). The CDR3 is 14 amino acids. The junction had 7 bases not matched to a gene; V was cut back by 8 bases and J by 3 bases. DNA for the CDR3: TGTGCCAGCCAGAGACAGGGACCCAATCAGCCCCAGCATTTT. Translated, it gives CASQRQGPNQPQHF.